Here is one T cell receptor (beta chain) with its context. Under the authors' procedure: The authors estimated nucleated cell counts from reference gene primer amplification. This table comes from immunoSEQ multiplex PCR, and its TCRdb copy is limited to in-frame clones, with some not included. D and trimming were read from the DNA, whereas the V and J calls and clone size are those reported in that table. Of 120,000 or so clones listed, approximately 80% are singletons. Looked up from germline, CDR1 is SGHTA and CDR2 is FQGTGA. The CDR3 spans 15 residues. Trimming pared 5 bases from V and 0 bases from J, leaving 10 bases between. This sample is drawn from a study of blood T cell repertoires in COVID-19. Study details: The United States, Italy and Spain provided the acute and convalescent COVID-19 samples. PBMCs, B-cell-depleted T cells, or T cells were the source of the cDNA or gDNA that made up the material.

The gene calls are TRBV7-3 and TRBJ2-2; possible D gene TRBD1, 6 bases. This sequence was found in a human donor in a cohort sampled during active COVID-19. The sequencing sample was made of peripheral blood. The CDR3 region is CASSRTAPNTGELFF. CDR3 coding DNA: TGTGCCAGCAGCCGGACAGCCCCGAACACCGGGGAGCTGTTTTTT.